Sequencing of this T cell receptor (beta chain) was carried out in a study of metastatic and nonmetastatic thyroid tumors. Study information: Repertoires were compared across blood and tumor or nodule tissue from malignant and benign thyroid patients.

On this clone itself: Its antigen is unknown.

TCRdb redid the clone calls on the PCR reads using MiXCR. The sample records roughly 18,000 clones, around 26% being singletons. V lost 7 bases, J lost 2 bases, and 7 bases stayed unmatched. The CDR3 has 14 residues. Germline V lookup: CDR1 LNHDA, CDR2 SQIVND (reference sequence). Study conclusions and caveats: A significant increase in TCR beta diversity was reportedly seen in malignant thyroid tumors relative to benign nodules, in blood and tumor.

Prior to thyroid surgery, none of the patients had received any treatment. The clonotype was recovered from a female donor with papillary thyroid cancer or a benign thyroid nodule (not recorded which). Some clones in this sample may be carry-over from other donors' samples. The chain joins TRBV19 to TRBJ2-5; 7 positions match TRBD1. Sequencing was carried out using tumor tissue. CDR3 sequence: CASMGRGYQETQYF. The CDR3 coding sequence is TGTGCCAGTATGGGCAGGGGGTATCAAGAGACCCAGTACTTC.